These 10 T cell receptor beta chains were sequenced from one sample in a study of tumor and adjacent non-tumor tissue in lung cancer. No cell sorting was done before RNA was extracted from the tissue. TCRbeta libraries were built with three rounds of nested PCR, modified from ARM-PCR. TCRdb re-called the multiplex PCR reads through MiXCR, storing one row per CDR3 protein. The sample holds 60,000 to 95,000 distinct CDR3 sequences, over 75% seen once. The sample taken for sequencing was lung tumor tissue. The receptors originated from a woman in her forties or fifties with non-small cell lung cancer.

This clonotype was counted a few times. A much larger clone lies one base from this, so it may be a read error. V is TRBV2 and J is TRBJ1-4; no clear D. Per germline, CDR1 SNHLY and CDR2 FYNNEI. Trimming removed 5 bases at V and 8 bases at J, with 15 bases between. The CDR3 is 14 amino acids. As DNA, the CDR3 is TGTGCCAGCAGTCCCTCTCTTATCAACGAAAAACTGTTTTTT. As protein: CASSPSLINEKLFF.

On this clonotype: The junction and the germline gene differ at one end; a read error may be behind it. This chain links TRBV11-3 with TRBJ2-2, with D possibly matching TRBD2 (7 bases). This CDR3 is built from 14 residues. Germline assignment: CDR1 SGHNT and CDR2 YENEEA. The CDR3 sequence is CAGSLGGGTGELFF. Here the CDR3 DNA reads TGTGCCGGCAGCCTAGGGGGGGGCACCGGGGAGCTATTTTTT.

Details on this clonotype: One junction end disagrees with the germline gene, perhaps due to a read error. The V and J genes are TRBV6-1 and TRBJ2-2; 8 nucleotides agree with TRBD2. CDR3 length equals 14 residues. Per the germline V gene, CDR1 is MNHNS and CDR2 is SASEGT. The CDR3 sequence: CTSVAGLNTGDLFF. Here the CDR3 DNA reads TGTACCAGCGTAGCGGGGCTTAACACCGGGGACCTGTTTTTT.

At least ten counts were recorded for this clonotype. The chain recombines TRBV5-1 with TRBJ2-1; D is possibly TRBD1 (5 bases). Trimming removed 0 bases at V and 9 bases at J, with 13 bases between. CDR1 and CDR2 from the germline V gene are SGHRS and YFSETQ. The CDR3 length is 14 residues. CDR3 sequence reads: CASSLVRDPGEQFF. CDR3 nucleotides: TGCGCCAGCAGCTTGGTCAGGGATCCGGGTGAGCAGTTCTTC.

About this clonotype: A much larger clone differs from this one at a single base, so this may be a read error. The rearrangement joins TRBV6-1 to TRBJ2-2, with D hard to call. Germline assignment: CDR1 MNHNS and CDR2 SASEGT. The CDR3 sequence is 11 residues long. The DNA of the CDR3 is TGTGCCAGCATGCGAACCGTGGAGCTGTTTTTT. Amino acid sequence: CASMRTVELFF.

Of note for this clonotype: At one boundary the junction diverges from the germline segment, which might be a read error. The rearrangement uses TRBV4-1 and TRBJ2-2; perhaps TRBD2 as D (5 bases). The germline CDR1 and CDR2 sequences are MGHRA and YSYEKL. CDR3 length: 14 residues. Here the CDR3 reads CARRMGRNTGELFF. CDR3 DNA sequence: TGCGCCCGCCGCATGGGTAGGAACACCGGGGAGTTGTTTTTT.

This clonotype is termed medium-sized. The CDR3 is CSVRGVSGNTIYF. Here the CDR3 DNA reads TGCAGCGTTCGGGGAGTCTCTGGAAACACCATATATTTT. The chain couples TRBV29-1 to TRBJ1-3; no clear D gene. Trimming shortened V by 5 bases and J by 0 bases, and 8 bases separated the two germline ends. Germline CDR1 SQVTM, CDR2 ANQGSEA. The length of the CDR3 is 13 residues.

There are a few counts of this clonotype. A much larger clone lies one base from this, so it may be a read error. The chain uses TRBV6-2 or TRBV6-3 and TRBJ2-1; D perhaps matches TRBD2 (6 bases). Trimming stripped 2 bases from V and 7 bases from J, with 12 bases between. Germline CDR1 reads MNHEY; CDR2 reads SVGEGT. There are 14 residues in the CDR3. CDR3 sequence reads: CASSYGGKGNEQFF. CDR3 coding DNA: TGTGCCAGCAGTTACGGCGGGAAGGGGAATGAGCAGTTCTTC.

The V call is TRBV5-6, the J call TRBJ1-4; D is uncertain. The germline CDR1 and CDR2 sequences are SGHDT and YYEEEE. CDR3 length: 13 amino acids. In DNA form, the CDR3 reads TGTGCTAGCCGCAACACAACTAATGAAAAACTGTTTTTT. Its protein product is CASRNTTNEKLFF.

On this clonotype: This clone may be a read error of a much larger clone one base away. The rearrangement links TRBV5-1 to TRBJ1-1; D not resolved. Germline V gene data show CDR1 as SGHRS and CDR2 as YFSETQ. The CDR3 contains 15 residues. The CDR3 DNA follows: TGCGCCAGCAGCTGGCTATCCGGCATGAACACTGAAGTTTTCTTT. Protein product: CASSWLSGMNTEVFF.